Listed here is a single TCR beta chain. This clonotype was observed a few times. The target of this receptor is not known. No base quality values were provided; no much bigger clone lies one nucleotide off. V trim: 1 base; J trim: 2 bases; unmatched bases: 5. The CDR3 runs 16 residues from the cysteine to the phenylalanine. Kept here is only the CDR3 DNA, which spans 48 bases and is read in frame from base 1. The sequencing machine was an Illumina NovaSeq 6000. cDNA libraries for TCRalpha and TCRbeta were prepared by 5'RACE using constant-segment primers, with sample barcodes and unique molecular identifiers added. RNA was extracted from every sample with Trizol reagent. Amplification of the libraries took two PCR steps, and the second step added a second sample barcode plus Illumina TruSeq adapters. Libraries were sequenced on an Illumina NovaSeq with 2 x 150 bp paired-end reads. The paper's data handling went like this. Reads were demultiplexed and collapsed into UMI-guided consensus sequences with migec v1.2.7. Using mixcr v2.1.11, UMI consensuses were aligned to TRA and TRB V and J templates and then assembled into clonotypes. Clonotypes were classified as expanded or contracted when called significant by both edgeR and NoisET, with noise models trained on biological replicates. For edgeR calls, a false discovery rate-adjusted p below 0.01 and a log2 fold-change threshold of 1 were applied. As an exploratory analysis of dynamics, max-normalized trajectories of the 1000 most abundant clonotypes were examined by PCA with hierarchical clustering. Separately sequenced CD4+ and CD8+ repertoires were used to assign a CD4 or CD8 phenotype to each responding clone. TCRdb trimmed the raw reads at Q25, called clones with MiXCR and kept productive beta chains. Rows with a matching CDR3 protein are joined into one entry that keeps the most common DNA and genes. In this record, the V and J calls reflect TCRdb's handling and not the investigators' own analysis. This sample has roughly 580,000 distinct CDR3 sequences in its table, and about a sixth of those were observed once. Jointly, the top ten make up approximately 12% of the sample.

The sample is drawn from a study of T-cell memory formation after mild COVID-19 (dated by TCRdb to 2020 to 2023). With regard to the full study: TCR sequence clusters from the two donors were found to be largely donor specific. Two young, previously healthy adult volunteers made up the cohort, one male and one female. Longitudinal TCRalpha and TCRbeta repertoire sequencing tracked T-cell clones expanding and contracting after mild COVID-19 in a couple of donors. What the work shows at the level of the full study, not this receptor alone: Only two mild cases were covered by the study, and larger cohorts that include severe cases with pre-infection samples were considered necessary. SARS-CoV-2 specificity was not confirmed for the second-wave clones peaking on day 37. From day 15 to 85, contracting clones showed balanced CD4/CD8 phenotypes, whereas a second wave of clones that expanded from day 15 to 37 leaned towards CD4+. Contracting CD4+ clones were found mainly in CM and EM memory subsets, while CD8+ clones were enriched in EMRA. Some responding clones were found in pre-infection memory, which suggests that pre-existing cross-reactive memory T cells took part in the SARS-CoV-2 response.

PBMCs were isolated by Ficoll-Paque density gradient centrifugation. Sequenced sample: PBMCs or a T cell subset sorted from them (not recorded which). The sequence links TRBV12-3 or TRBV12-4 to TRBJ1-5; 7 junctional bases match TRBD1. The sequence was obtained from an adult woman who had mild COVID-19 (a few samples of this study predate the infection). The sample titles of this study are shuffled in the database, so cell type and time point are left out; the donor was told from shared clones. The DNA is as follows: TGTGCCAGCAGTTTAGGCCAGGGGGGCGGCAATCAGCCCCAGCATTTT. This gives the protein CASSLGQGGGNQPQHF.